The 31 T cell receptor beta chains given below trace back to one sample, sequenced in a study of radiotherapy plus CTLA-4 blockade in lung cancer. Profiled with immunoSEQ multiplex PCR; TCRdb holds only in-frame clones, not every one. The profile shows some 92,000 clones, 82% of them singletons. Sample: peripheral blood, taken from a patient treated with radiotherapy plus ipilimumab. These receptors were taken from a human donor with non-small cell lung cancer who had a partial response to radiotherapy plus ipilimumab.

The chain employs TRBV5-1 and TRBJ2-3, with 10 bases that match TRBD2. The CDR3 extends over 16 amino acids. Germline CDR1 reads SGHRS; CDR2 reads YFSETQ. After removal of 4 bases from V and 0 bases from J, the junction contained 5 bases not matched to a gene. The chain's CDR3 is CASSPGLAESTDTQYF. The DNA for the CDR3 is TGCGCCAGCAGCCCAGGACTAGCGGAGAGCACAGATACGCAGTATTTT.

This chain joins TRBV15 and TRBJ2-1; 10 bases are shared with TRBD2. This CDR3 contains 17 residues. The germline V gene has CDR1 LNHNV and CDR2 YYDKDF (reference sequence). Trimming took 2 bases from V and 3 from J; bases not matched to a gene: 7. The CDR3 here is CATSRPDLAGDYNEQFF. Here the CDR3 DNA reads TGTGCCACCAGCAGACCCGATCTAGCGGGAGACTACAATGAGCAGTTCTTC.

This clone was detected a few times. Other DNA sequences of this sample code for an identical CDR3. The V gene is TRBV11-1, the J gene TRBJ1-5, with 8 bases aligning to TRBD1. V was pared by 5 bases and J by 3 bases, with 6 bases of the junction left unmatched. CDR1 SGHAT and CDR2 FQDESV come from the germline V gene (reference sequence). The CDR3 sequence is 15 residues long. The CDR3 spells CASSLGTGPNQPQHF. For the CDR3, the DNA is TGTGCCAGCAGCCTCGGGACAGGCCCCAATCAGCCCCAGCATTTT.

The rearrangement uses TRBV18 and TRBJ2-2; 12 bases map to TRBD2. Germline V lookup: CDR1 KGHSH, CDR2 LQKENI. CDR3 length: 17 amino acids. The V gene end was trimmed by 3 bases and the J gene end by 2 bases; junction bases not matched to a gene: 4. In DNA, the CDR3 is TGTGCCAGCTCACCTTCGACTAGCGGGAGTAACACCGGGGAGCTGTTTTTT. Amino acid sequence: CASSPSTSGSNTGELFF.

This clone has just a few counts. This chain joins TRBV6-4 and TRBJ2-2; 7 bases map to TRBD1. This CDR3 is built from 13 residues. Trimming cost V 4 bases and J 4 bases; bases outside gene matches: 0. Germline V gene sequence: CDR1 MRHNA, CDR2 SNTAGT. The CDR3 region is CASSAGGTGELFF. CDR3 coding DNA: TGTGCCAGCAGTGCAGGGGGCACCGGGGAGCTGTTTTTT.

The chain employs TRBV6-5 and TRBJ1-2; TRBD1 is a possible D gene (6 bases). The V end lost 7 bases, the J end lost 6 bases, and 15 bases lay between the germline ends. This CDR3 has 13 residues. Germline CDR1 and CDR2: MNHEY and SVGAGI. CDR3 nucleotides: TGTGCCAGCATCTTCCCAGGGGTGGATGGCTACACCTTC. Its protein product is CASIFPGVDGYTF.

The V gene is TRBV7-9, the J gene TRBJ1-1; no clear D gene. Germline CDR1 and CDR2: SEHNR and FQNEAQ (reference sequence). The CDR3 runs to 13 residues. The V and J ends lost 5 bases and 3 bases respectively, with 10 bases between them. The CDR3 DNA sequence: TGTGCCAGCAGCCCTCCGGGTTACACTGAAGCTTTCTTT. Its translation: CASSPPGYTEAFF.

This chain links TRBV6-5 with TRBJ2-7; TRBD2 is a possible D gene (5 bases). The V gene lost 5 bases and the J gene lost 2 bases, with 13 bases spanning the gap. Germline CDR1 MNHEY, CDR2 SVGAGI. This CDR3 region has 14 residues. The CDR3 sequence is CASSRLAEAYEQYF. For the CDR3, the DNA is TGTGCCAGCAGTCGCTTGGCGGAGGCCTACGAGCAGTACTTC.

There are a few counts of this clone. For the CDR3, the DNA is TGTGCCAGCAGCAAACCTAAAGGGAGGTGGGTAAGCGGGAGGGCCGGCTACGAGCAGTACTTC. It is translated as CASSKPKGRWVSGRAGYEQYF. This chain uses TRBV21-1 with TRBJ2-7; TRBD2 was called by the table and not checked on the DNA. TRBV21-1 is an annotated pseudogene. The CDR3 is 21 residues long.

The chain combines TRBV5-4 with TRBJ1-1; a possible D gene is TRBD1 (5 bases). Germline CDR1 is SGHNT and CDR2 is YYREEE (reference sequence). Deletions cut 4 bases from V and 1 base from J, with 17 bases between. CDR3 size: 16 residues. CDR3 DNA sequence: TGTGCCAGCAGCCCTTTGGGGCCCACAGAGAACACTGAAGCTTTCTTT. It is translated as CASSPLGPTENTEAFF.

V gene TRBV5-1 combines with J gene TRBJ2-7, with 8 bases that match TRBD2. The CDR3 runs to 15 residues. Germline V gene lookup returns CDR1 SGHRS and CDR2 YFSETQ. V lost 3 bases to trimming and J lost 5 bases; unmatched junction nucleotides: 10. The CDR3 here is CASSSGGTRINEQYF. As DNA, the CDR3 is TGCGCCAGCAGCTCTGGCGGGACTAGAATCAACGAGCAGTACTTC.

The gene calls are TRBV27 and TRBJ2-2; 10 nucleotides line up with TRBD1. CDR3 length: 15 residues. Germline lookup yields CDR1 MNHEY and CDR2 SMNVEV (reference sequence). J lost 4 bases, V lost 4 bases, and 3 bases had no gene match. The CDR3 DNA reads as TGTGCCAGCAGTTCGGGACAGGGGATCACCGGGGAGCTGTTTTTT. It is translated as CASSSGQGITGELFF.

This clone appeared once. At one of its ends the junction is not consistent with the germline gene, which may arise from a read error. This chain links TRBV15 with TRBJ2-2, with 7 nucleotides matching TRBD2. Germline loops: CDR1 LNHNV, CDR2 YYDKDF (reference sequence). The CDR3 totals 21 residues. CDR3 in DNA: TGTGCCACCAACAGAGACAGTCGGACCCTCGGGGGAGGGCCGTCGGCCGGGGAGCTGTTTTTT. It specifies CATNRDSRTLGGGPSAGELFF.

This clone qualifies as medium-sized. This sample also contains other DNA sequences that code for the same CDR3. This chain joins TRBV28 and TRBJ1-5, with a tentative D call TRBD1 (5 bases). Germline V gene sequence: CDR1 MDHEN, CDR2 SYDVKM. Trimming removed 4 bases at V and 4 bases at J, with 8 bases between. The CDR3 totals 13 residues. The CDR3 DNA follows: TGTGCCAGCAGTTGGGGGGGAAATCAGCCCCAGCATTTT. Translating it yields CASSWGGNQPQHF. Using reference TRBV28 and TRBJ1-5 for the parts outside the CDR3, the full variable domain is DVKVTQSSRYLVKRTGEKVFLECVQDMDHENMFWYRQDPGLGLRLIYFSYDVKMKEKGDIPEGYSVSREKKERFSLILESASTNQTSMYLCASSWGGNQPQHFGDGTRLSIL.

This clone was counted a few times. The chain is built from TRBV4-1 and TRBJ1-4; TRBD1 is a possible D gene (5 bases). The CDR3 sequence is 16 residues long. From germline, CDR1 is MGHRA and CDR2 YSYEKL. Trimming shortened V by 2 bases and J by 8 bases, and 18 bases separated the two germline ends. CDR3 sequence reads: CASSQTGGNPGEKLFF. CDR3 sequence (DNA): TGCGCCAGCAGCCAAACGGGGGGGAACCCAGGGGAAAAACTGTTTTTT.

J is TRBJ2-6 and V is TRBV28, with D tentatively TRBD2 (6 bases). Trimming removed 6 bases at V and 0 bases at J, with 15 bases between. CDR1 is MDHEN, CDR2 SYDVKM, per germline. CDR3 size: 17 residues. The CDR3 is CASSGRDLVSGANVLTF. The CDR3 nucleotides are TGTGCCAGCAGCGGTCGGGACTTAGTCTCTGGGGCCAACGTCCTGACTTTC.

This clone was observed a few times. The gene calls are TRBV7-2 and TRBJ2-1, with 11 bases that match TRBD1. J lost 4 bases, V lost 5 bases, and 4 bases had no gene match. Germline CDR1 is SGHTA and CDR2 is FQGNSA. The CDR3 covers 15 residues. The CDR3 protein is CASSEGTGGYNEQFF. CDR3 bases: TGTGCCAGCAGCGAGGGGACAGGGGGATACAATGAGCAGTTCTTC.

The V and J genes are TRBV5-1 and TRBJ2-1; TRBD2 aligns across 9 bases. The CDR3 loop spans 16 amino acids. From germline, CDR1 is SGHRS and CDR2 YFSETQ. V dropped 0 bases and J dropped 8; count of bases not matched to a gene: 9. The CDR3 DNA sequence: TGCGCCAGCAGCTTGGGGCTAGCGGGATTGGCCGATGAGCAGTTCTTC. It translates to CASSLGLAGLADEQFF. The whole variable domain, remainder taken from reference TRBV5-1 and TRBJ2-1, is KAGVTQTPRYLIKTRGQQVTLSCSPISGHRSVSWYQQTPGQGLQFLFEYFSETQRNKGNFPGRFSGRQFSNSRSEMNVSTLELGDSALYLCASSLGLAGLADEQFFGPGTRLTVL.

This rearrangement joins TRBV2 to TRBJ2-1; 9 bases agree with TRBD1. CDR1 and CDR2 from the germline V gene are SNHLY and FYNNEI. CDR3 length equals 15 residues. Trimming took 6 bases from V and 4 from J; bases not matched to a gene: 7. Here the CDR3 reads CASRSPGQGYNEQFF. In DNA form, the CDR3 reads TGTGCCAGCAGGTCACCGGGACAGGGTTACAATGAGCAGTTCTTC.

The rearrangement joins TRBV2 to TRBJ1-1; D gene unclear. Per germline, CDR1 SNHLY and CDR2 FYNNEI. This CDR3 comprises 14 residues. The V end lost 3 bases, the J end lost 1 base, and 9 bases lay between the germline ends. CDR3 bases: TGTGCCAGCAGTGAGATGTCAGGGAACACTGAAGCTTTCTTT. Residues: CASSEMSGNTEAFF.

Notes on this clone: The same CDR3 arises from other DNA sequences in this sample as well. The chain joins TRBV28 to TRBJ2-7; TRBD2 aligns across 13 bases. CDR1 and CDR2 (germline): MDHEN, SYDVKM. This CDR3 has 14 amino acids. V shed 5 bases and J 3 bases; nucleotides not matched to a gene: 1. CDR3 nucleotide sequence: TGTGCCAGCAGTCGGACTAGCGGGAGCTACGAGCAGTACTTC. Translating gives CASSRTSGSYEQYF.

The rearrangement links TRBV29-1 to TRBJ2-7; 8 positions agree with TRBD1. J lost 7 bases, V lost 6 bases, and 17 bases had no gene match. Germline CDR1 reads SQVTM; CDR2 reads ANQGSEA. This CDR3 spans 15 amino acids. The CDR3 sequence is CSVAWGDRIIREQYF. The CDR3 DNA follows: TGCAGCGTGGCCTGGGGGGACAGGATTATAAGGGAGCAGTACTTC.

The chain joins TRBV27 to TRBJ2-3; TRBD2 matches at 14 bases. The CDR3 consists of 16 residues. The germline V gene encodes CDR1 MNHEY and CDR2 SMNVEV (reference sequence). The ends lost 6 bases at V and 3 bases at J; junction bases unmatched: 5. This CDR3 is CASSRRLAGGTDTQYF. DNA for the CDR3: TGTGCCAGCAGCCGCCGACTAGCGGGAGGGACAGATACGCAGTATTTT.

The V gene is TRBV11-2, the J gene TRBJ2-7; tentative D call: TRBD2 (5 bases). The CDR3 totals 17 residues. V was shortened by 5 bases and J by 0 bases, with 20 bases between the two germline ends. Germline V gives CDR1 SGHAT, CDR2 FQNNGV. DNA of the CDR3: TGTGCCAGCAGCCCAGCCAGCGGCGGATCCAGCTCCTACGAGCAGTACTTC. Its protein product is CASSPASGGSSSYEQYF.

The V call is TRBV7-3, the J call TRBJ2-2; the match to TRBD1 covers 7 bases. This CDR3 comprises 15 residues. V shed 4 bases, J shed 5 bases, and the junction held 7 bases outside the gene matches. Germline V lookup: CDR1 SGHTA, CDR2 FQGTGA. The CDR3 reads CASSWGQGETGELFF. The DNA of the CDR3 is TGTGCCAGCAGCTGGGGCCAGGGGGAAACCGGGGAGCTGTTTTTT. The entire variable domain, with the rest obtained from reference TRBV7-3 and TRBJ2-2, is as follows: GAGVSQTPSNKVTEKGKYVELRCDPISGHTALYWYRQSLGQGPEFLIYFQGTGAADDSGLPNDRFFAVRPEGSVSTLKIQRTERGDSAVYLCASSWGQGETGELFFGEGSRLTVL.

The rearrangement joins TRBV10-3 to TRBJ1-3, with 9 bases aligning to TRBD1. CDR1 and CDR2 from the germline V gene are ENHRY and SYGVKD. The CDR3 runs 14 residues. V gave up 10 bases and J gave up 1 base; unmatched junction bases: 5. The CDR3 spells CASRQGGSGNTIYF. In nucleotides, the CDR3 is TGTGCCAGCCGACAGGGGGGATCTGGAAACACCATATATTTT.

The chain links TRBV10-3 to TRBJ1-6; TRBD1 agrees at 7 bases. This CDR3 is 15 amino acids long. V trimming: 6 bases; J trimming: 2 bases; junction bases outside the gene matches: 4. Germline lookup yields CDR1 ENHRY and CDR2 SYGVKD. The CDR3 here is CAISPGGPYNSPLHF. The DNA of the CDR3 is TGTGCCATCAGCCCAGGGGGTCCCTATAATTCACCCCTCCACTTT.

The chain uses TRBV27 and TRBJ1-5, with 9 positions matching TRBD1. CDR3 length: 15 residues. Trimming removed 4 bases from V and 2 bases from J; junction bases left unmatched: 3. In germline, CDR1 is MNHEY, CDR2 SMNVEV (reference sequence). The CDR3 nucleotides are TGTGCCAGCAGTTCCCGACAGGGGGGCAATCAGCCCCAGCATTTT. As protein: CASSSRQGGNQPQHF.

This clone was observed a few times. The gene calls are TRBV9 and TRBJ1-6; TRBD1 aligns across 8 bases. There are 14 residues in the CDR3. CDR1 and CDR2 from the germline V gene are SGDLS and YYNGEE. The V and J ends lost 4 bases and 10 bases, in that order; junction bases with no gene match: 7. The CDR3 nucleotides are TGTGCCAGCAGCCCCAGACAGGGGATCTCACCCCTCCACTTT. Translated: CASSPRQGISPLHF. The entire variable domain, with the rest obtained from reference TRBV9 and TRBJ1-6, is as follows: DSGVTQTPKHLITATGQRVTLRCSPRSGDLSVYWYQQSLDQGLQFLIQYYNGEERAKGNILERFSAQQFPDLHSELNLSSLELGDSALYFCASSPRQGISPLHFGNGTRLTVT.

The DNA for the CDR3 is TGTGCCAGCAGTTTATTTACAGTTAATTCACCCCTCCACTTT. It is translated as CASSLFTVNSPLHF. The gene calls are TRBV28 and TRBJ1-6; unclear D gene. Germline CDR1 is MDHEN and CDR2 is SYDVKM. Trimming pared 1 base from V and 6 bases from J, leaving 7 bases between. The CDR3 runs 14 residues.

The rearrangement joins TRBV5-1 to TRBJ1-1, with 7 bases that match TRBD1. The CDR3 covers 13 residues. Looked up from germline, CDR1 is SGHRS and CDR2 is YFSETQ. Trimming took 3 bases from V and 11 from J; bases not matched to a gene: 10. As DNA, the CDR3 is TGCGCCAGCAGCTCGACAGGGTCGGTAGGGGCTTTCTTT. Protein: CASSSTGSVGAFF.